A single sample gave rise to the 17 T cell receptor beta chains below, sequenced in a study of shared clonotypes between healthy human individuals. Assay used: immunoSEQ multiplex PCR; TCRdb lists only in-frame clones, some missing. This sample yields 2 million to 2.5 million clones, of which approximately 90% are seen a single time; 0.37% belongs to the top ten. The sample comprised naive CD4+ T cells from PBMCs. Regarding subset: CD45RA+ positively selected. The receptors were sampled from a man aged 18 to 30 in good health. Some clones in this sample may be carry-over from other donors' samples.

The rearrangement uses TRBV11-2 and TRBJ2-2, with 7 bases matching TRBD1. V lost 0 bases to trimming and J lost 4 bases; unmatched junction nucleotides: 8. Germline lookup yields CDR1 SGHAT and CDR2 FQNNGV. The length of the CDR3 is 17 residues. The CDR3 bases are TGTGCCAGCAGCTTAGATCAGAGGGGGCGACCCACCGGGGAGCTGTTTTTT. This sequence encodes CASSLDQRGRPTGELFF.

This chain joins TRBV18 and TRBJ1-1; D is undetermined. This CDR3 has 16 residues. V lost 5 bases, J lost 4 bases, and 20 bases lay in between. The germline V gene encodes CDR1 KGHSH and CDR2 LQKENI. The CDR3: CASSGRDPGSGTEAFF. The CDR3 DNA follows: TGTGCCAGCTCAGGTAGGGATCCCGGATCGGGCACTGAAGCTTTCTTT.

The V and J genes are TRBV13 and TRBJ2-5; D is undetermined. This CDR3 has 14 residues. V was trimmed by 5 bases and J by 7 bases, leaving 17 bases between them. Germline V lookup: CDR1 PRHDT, CDR2 FYEKMQ (reference sequence). The CDR3 region has the DNA TGTGCCAGCAGCCCCCGGGCCCGAAGTGGGACCCAGTACTTC. It encodes CASSPRARSGTQYF.

J is TRBJ1-1 and V is TRBV28; TRBD1 matches at 7 bases. The CDR3 totals 17 residues. Germline V gene lookup returns CDR1 MDHEN and CDR2 SYDVKM. The V and J ends lost 4 bases and 4 bases, in that order; junction bases with no gene match: 15. The CDR3 DNA reads as TGTGCCAGCAGTTCCCCAGCGGCAGGGGGTCGGATCACTGAAGCTTTCTTT. Translation gives CASSSPAAGGRITEAFF. Full variable domain (remainder filled in from reference TRBV28 and TRBJ1-1): DVKVTQSSRYLVKRTGEKVFLECVQDMDHENMFWYRQDPGLGLRLIYFSYDVKMKEKGDIPEGYSVSREKKERFSLILESASTNQTSMYLCASSSPAAGGRITEAFFGQGTRLTVV.

The genes are TRBV5-1 and TRBJ2-7, with TRBD2 identical over 8 bases. The CDR3 has 18 residues. V lost 2 bases, J lost 2 bases, and 15 bases stayed unmatched. Germline loops: CDR1 SGHRS, CDR2 YFSETQ. DNA for the CDR3: TGCGCCAGCAGCTTTCGTCCCGGGGGGGGACCGCCTGCCTACGAGCAGTACTTC. It codes for CASSFRPGGGPPAYEQYF.

This clone has a single count. The same CDR3 is also encoded by other DNA sequences in this sample. The gene calls are TRBV28 and TRBJ1-2; D is possibly TRBD1 (6 bases). Germline V gene lookup returns CDR1 MDHEN and CDR2 SYDVKM. V was cut by 7 bases and J by 0 bases, with 12 bases left in between. This CDR3 has 14 residues. The CDR3 DNA sequence: TGTGCCAGCACCGAGGGGGGGTCTAACTATGGCTACACCTTC. Protein: CASTEGGSNYGYTF.

This clone occurred a few times. The V and J genes are TRBV2 and TRBJ1-5; perhaps TRBD1 as D (5 bases). The CDR3 loop spans 15 amino acids. Germline CDR1 reads SNHLY; CDR2 reads FYNNEI. The V end lost 7 bases, the J end lost 1 base, and 14 bases lay between the germline ends. CDR3 DNA: TGTGCCAGCACCCCGGGACGGACGAGCAATCAGCCCCAGCATTTT. Its translation is CASTPGRTSNQPQHF.

The chain combines TRBV10-3 with TRBJ2-5; D gene unclear. The CDR3 totals 13 residues. The germline V and J ends were trimmed by 6 bases and 1 base, with 9 bases remaining between them. Germline-derived CDR1 and CDR2 are ENHRY and SYGVKD. The CDR3 is CAISLVGQETQYF. The DNA for the CDR3 is TGTGCCATCAGCTTAGTGGGCCAAGAGACCCAGTACTTC.

As for this clone: Within the sample, other DNA sequences also encode this same CDR3. The rearrangement uses TRBV5-1 and TRBJ2-1; perhaps D is TRBD1 or TRBD2 (5 bases each). CDR1 and CDR2 (germline): SGHRS, YFSETQ. This CDR3 has 15 amino acids. With 0 bases removed from V and 2 bases from J, the gap between germline ends came to 9 bases. The CDR3 coding sequence is TGCGCCAGCAGCTTGGGGGGGAGCCCCTACAATGAGCAGTTCTTC. This gives the protein CASSLGGSPYNEQFF.

Worth noting for this clone: In the same sample, other DNA sequences code for this CDR3. V usage is TRBV6-5 and J usage is TRBJ2-7, with 10 positions matching TRBD1. The CDR3 is 15 residues long. Trimming cost V 2 bases and J 3 bases; bases outside gene matches: 4. Per the germline V gene, CDR1 is MNHEY and CDR2 is SVGAGI. CDR3 region: CASSYRGQGGYEQYF. DNA of the CDR3: TGTGCCAGCAGTTACCGCGGACAGGGGGGCTACGAGCAGTACTTC.

The gene calls are TRBV15 and TRBJ2-7, with D tentatively TRBD1 (6 bases). This CDR3 spans 15 amino acids. V was cut by 6 bases and J by 3 bases, with 18 bases left in between. Germline assignment: CDR1 LNHNV and CDR2 YYDKDF (reference sequence). This chain's CDR3 is CATRRGWGNGYEQYF. In DNA, the CDR3 is TGTGCCACCAGGAGGGGGTGGGGGAATGGCTACGAGCAGTACTTC.

The chain carries TRBV29-1 and TRBJ2-1; weak D call: TRBD1 (6 bases). Trimming took 6 bases from V and 4 from J, leaving 10 bases between them. The length of the CDR3 is 12 residues. Germline V lookup: CDR1 SQVTM, CDR2 ANQGSEA. The CDR3 spells CSVPDSYNEQFF. The CDR3 DNA sequence: TGCAGCGTCCCGGACAGTTACAATGAGCAGTTCTTC.

The CDR3, as DNA: TGTGCCAGCAGTGTACAGGGGGCTGGGGGCACTGAAGCTTTCTTT. Translating gives CASSVQGAGGTEAFF. The rearrangement uses TRBV28 and TRBJ1-1; the match to TRBD1 covers 9 bases. The V gene's germline CDR1 is MDHEN and CDR2 SYDVKM. CDR3 length: 15 residues. Unmatched junction bases numbered 8, after V lost 5 bases and J lost 4 bases.

The CDR3 sequence is CASSPGWGRTDTQYF. Written as DNA, the CDR3 is TGTGCCAGCAGCCCTGGGTGGGGCCGCACAGATACGCAGTATTTT. This chain uses TRBV2 with TRBJ2-3; TRBD1 might be the D (5 bases). Germline V gene sequence: CDR1 SNHLY, CDR2 FYNNEI. The V and J ends lost 6 bases and 1 base respectively, with 14 bases between them. The length of the CDR3 is 15 residues.

A few counts support this clone. The chain recombines TRBV2 with TRBJ2-7; possibly TRBD2 for D (6 bases). The V end lost 4 bases, the J end lost 8 bases, and 6 bases lay between the germline ends. The length of the CDR3 is 10 residues. Looked up from germline, CDR1 is SNHLY and CDR2 is FYNNEI. The CDR3 region is CASSGTKQYF. CDR3 bases: TGTGCCAGCAGTGGGACTAAGCAGTACTTC.

V gene TRBV6-1 combines with J gene TRBJ2-7, with TRBD2 matching over 7 bases. The CDR3 totals 15 residues. From germline, CDR1 is MNHNS and CDR2 SASEGT. V trimming: 2 bases; J trimming: 4 bases; junction bases outside the gene matches: 8. CDR3 amino acids: CASSELAGEIYEQYF. In DNA form, the CDR3 reads TGTGCCAGCAGTGAACTTGCGGGAGAGATTTACGAGCAGTACTTC.

The rearrangement uses TRBV6-6 and TRBJ1-1, with D uncertain. Germline V gives CDR1 MNHNY, CDR2 SVGAGI (reference sequence). V was pared by 6 bases and J by 6 bases, with 20 bases between. The CDR3 spans 15 residues. The CDR3 DNA reads as TGTGCCAGCAGCCTCGATGAGTTCGTGGGAGCTGAAGCTTTCTTT. Its protein is CASSLDEFVGAEAFF.